What follows is one T cell receptor beta chain and its context. No antigen is known for it. The CDR3 is made up of 11 amino acids. Trimming left V 10 bases short and J 4 bases short, with 8 bases between. Germline assignment: CDR1 MDHEN and CDR2 SYDVKM. PCR was performed using 60 Vbeta and 13 Jbeta primers. Clones were read by immunoSEQ multiplex PCR, and TCRdb kept only the in-frame ones, dropping some. In the table there are over 150,000 clones, around 85% of which are singletons. The sample belongs to a study of cytomegalovirus exposure and HLA in healthy donors. Whole-study findings and limits: In a later analysis, TCR beta V- and J-gene trimming showed a link to a missense DCLRE1C variant. In a later analysis, several top co-occurrence clusters appeared linked to parvovirus B19, influenza, CMV and Epstein-Barr virus.

The chain carries TRBV28 and TRBJ1-5; TRBD1 is a possible D gene (5 bases). What was sequenced was PBMCs. The receptor was derived from a boy younger than 10 in good health and CMV-seronegative. The CDR3 bases are TGTGCCACGGGGGAGAATCAGCCCCAGCATTTT. Amino acid sequence: CATGENQPQHF.